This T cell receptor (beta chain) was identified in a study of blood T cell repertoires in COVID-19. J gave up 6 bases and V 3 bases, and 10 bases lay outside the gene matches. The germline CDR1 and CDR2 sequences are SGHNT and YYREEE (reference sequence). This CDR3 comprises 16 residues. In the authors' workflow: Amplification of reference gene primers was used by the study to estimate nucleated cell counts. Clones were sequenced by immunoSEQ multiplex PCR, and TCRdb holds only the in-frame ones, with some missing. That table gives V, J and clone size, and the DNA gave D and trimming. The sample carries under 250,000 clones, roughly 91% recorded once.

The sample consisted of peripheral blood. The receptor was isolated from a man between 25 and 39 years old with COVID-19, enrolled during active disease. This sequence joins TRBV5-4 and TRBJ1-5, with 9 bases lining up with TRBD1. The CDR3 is CASSWGGQGPTQPQHF. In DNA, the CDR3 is TGTGCCAGCAGCTGGGGGGGACAGGGCCCAACTCAGCCCCAGCATTTT.